This T cell receptor (beta chain) was captured in a study of blood T cell repertoires in COVID-19. After removal of 10 bases from V and 9 bases from J, the junction contained 8 bases not matched to a gene. This CDR3 is 13 amino acids long. Produced via immunoSEQ multiplex PCR; TCRdb's table is partial and in-frame only. Altogether about 230,000 clones are present, around 80% being singletons, with the ten largest covering roughly 1.8%. The receptor's source is a man in his 60s who had recovered from COVID-19. This chain connects TRBV12-3 or TRBV12-4 to TRBJ1-6, with TRBD1 identical over 8 bases. The specimen sequenced was PBMCs or T cells enriched from blood (not recorded which). Here the CDR3 reads CAITDRGVSPLHF. The CDR3, as DNA: TGTGCCATTACCGACAGGGGAGTTTCACCCCTCCACTTT.